This T cell receptor beta chain is drawn from a study of shared clonotypes between healthy human individuals. Whole-study results and caveats: Naive subsets generally exceeded memory subsets in estimated richness.

Positive CCR7 selection of CD45RO-negative cells yielded the naive CD8 cells, and terminally differentiated effector memory CD45RA+ cells were excluded. Donors were healthy HIV-negative adults without recently reported acute infections or vaccinations. Under the authors' procedure: For the immunoSEQ data, sequences were junction-only without quality scores, so filtering differed. This table comes from immunoSEQ multiplex PCR, and its TCRdb copy is limited to in-frame clones, with some not included. V and J calls and clone size come straight from that table; D and trimming were deduced from the DNA. This table has approximately 810,000 clones, almost 95% appearing once. Trimming left V 0 bases short and J 2 bases short, with 2 bases between. The germline V gene encodes CDR1 MNHEY and CDR2 SVGAGI. The CDR3 has 12 residues. In the case of this clone: What it recognizes is unknown.

Material: naive CD8+ T cells sorted from blood. This receptor was identified in a young man in good health. The J gene is TRBJ2-7, the V gene TRBV6-5; D is ambiguous. The CDR3: CASSYSTYEQYF. The CDR3 nucleotides are TGTGCCAGCAGTTACTCCACCTACGAGCAGTACTTC.